These 14 T cell receptor beta chains were all obtained from the same sample, sequenced in a study of CXCR3-negative and CXCR3-positive naive CD8 T cells. The authors made the TRB cDNA libraries by 5' RACE using UMI labels. Reprocessing the 5' RACE reads, TCRdb reports a single entry for every CDR3 protein and omits DNA. The sample includes about 130,000 distinct CDR3 sequences. The specimen was naive CXCR3- CD8+ T cells from blood. Subset: CD45RO-CCR7+CD27+CD95- naive CD8+ T cells lacking CXCR3 (TNR3-). The receptors come from a human donor in good health. Some clones in this sample may be carry-over from other donors' samples.

This chain connects TRBV29-1 to TRBJ1-1; the TCRdb D gene call, TRBD1, has no DNA to confirm it. Germline V gene data show CDR1 as SQVTM and CDR2 as ANQGSEA. There are 16 residues in the CDR3. CDR3 protein: CSVENRQGVPNTEAFF.

This chain connects TRBV25-1 to TRBJ2-1; the TRBD1 assignment by TCRdb is unverifiable without DNA. The CDR3 length is 16 residues. CDR1 is MGHDK, CDR2 SYGVNS, per germline. CDR3: CASSDYQGPPYNEQFF.

V is TRBV11-1 and J is TRBJ2-3. Per the germline V gene, CDR1 is SGHAT and CDR2 is FQDESV (reference sequence). The CDR3 has 15 amino acids. CDR3 region: CASSLVVFSTDTQYF.

The rearrangement uses TRBV2 and TRBJ2-2; lacking DNA, the TRBD2 call made by TCRdb goes unchecked. Germline CDR1 SNHLY, CDR2 FYNNEI. This CDR3 spans 13 amino acids. The CDR3 is CASSEDFAGELFF.

The V gene is TRBV7-9, the J gene TRBJ1-1. CDR3 length: 13 amino acids. Germline CDR1 reads SEHNR; CDR2 reads FQNEAQ (reference sequence). CDR3 in amino acids: CASRPDGGVEAFF. Full variable domain (rest looked up from reference TRBV7-9 and TRBJ1-1): DTGVSQNPRHKITKRGQNVTFRCDPISEHNRLYWYRQTLGQGPEFLTYFQNEAQLEKSRLLSDRFSAERPKGSFSTLEIQRTEQGDSAMYLCASRPDGGVEAFFGQGTRLTVV.

The V and J genes are TRBV6-5 and TRBJ2-3; TCRdb's D call of TRBD1 is untestable without DNA. This CDR3 contains 14 residues. The germline CDR1 and CDR2 sequences are MNHEY and SVGAGI. CDR3 residues: CASSYSPATYTQYF.

The J gene is TRBJ1-5, the V gene TRBV4-1. The CDR3 consists of 15 residues. Germline V gene lookup returns CDR1 MGHRA and CDR2 YSYEKL. The CDR3 spells CASSQGIVGNQPQHF.

The chain recombines TRBV4-1 with TRBJ2-7; TCRdb outputs TRBD1, but without DNA this stays unchecked. CDR3 length: 15 amino acids. Germline loops: CDR1 MGHRA, CDR2 YSYEKL. The CDR3 loop reads CASSHGQGGLYEQYF.

This sequence joins TRBV27 and TRBJ2-1; TCRdb gives TRBD1 as the D gene, but with no DNA this cannot be confirmed. CDR1 MNHEY and CDR2 SMNVEV come from the germline V gene (reference sequence). The CDR3 has 17 amino acids. The CDR3 loop is CASSLSWAANLYNEQFF.

The V and J genes are TRBV29-1 and TRBJ1-2; the TRBD1 assignment by TCRdb is unverifiable without DNA. Germline CDR1 reads SQVTM; CDR2 reads ANQGSEA. The CDR3 spans 14 residues. The CDR3 here is CSVASVQASYGYTF.

V is TRBV12-3 or TRBV12-4 and J is TRBJ2-2; TCRdb selects TRBD1, and the lack of DNA leaves this call unchecked. The CDR3 is 15 residues long. CDR3 sequence reads: CASRPGQGRTGELFF.

The chain links TRBV9 to TRBJ1-1; TCRdb selects TRBD1, and the lack of DNA leaves this call unchecked. The germline V gene has CDR1 SGDLS and CDR2 YYNGEE. The CDR3 totals 15 residues. The CDR3 here is CASSARTAQNTEAFF.

V and J are TRBV12-3 or TRBV12-4 and TRBJ1-4. This CDR3 is built from 15 residues. CDR3: CASSLLRATNEKLFF.

This chain links TRBV7-9 with TRBJ2-2; TCRdb's D call of TRBD2 is untestable without DNA. Looked up from germline, CDR1 is SEHNR and CDR2 is FQNEAQ (reference sequence). This CDR3 comprises 17 residues. The CDR3 is CASSLVPTLLNTGELFF.